Presented here are 3 T cell receptor beta chains from one specimen sequenced in a study of shared clonotypes between healthy human individuals. TCRdb's copy holds only in-frame clones and misses some; the assay was immunoSEQ multiplex PCR. The sample gives 75,000 to 100,000 clones, around 47% of which show up once; more than 13% is in the top ten. Specimen: PBMCs. All receptors come from a woman in her forties in good health. Some clones in this sample may be carry-over from other donors' samples.

The V gene is TRBV9, the J gene TRBJ2-5; D not certain. The CDR3 spans 15 residues. V shed 0 bases and J shed 5 bases, with 14 bases lying between them. Germline lookup yields CDR1 SGDLS and CDR2 YYNGEE. The DNA for the CDR3 is TGTGCCAGCAGCGTAGGAGAAAGGGTAAAGGAGACCCAGTACTTC. This translates into CASSVGERVKETQYF.

This clone has at least ten counts. V is TRBV27 and J is TRBJ2-7; 10 nucleotides match TRBD2. The germline V gene encodes CDR1 MNHEY and CDR2 SMNVEV (reference sequence). The V gene end was trimmed by 5 bases and the J gene end by 5 bases; junction bases not matched to a gene: 9. CDR3 length: 15 residues. For the CDR3, the DNA is TGTGCCAGCAGTACCAAGCGGGAGGGCCCCCACGAGCAGTACTTC. Translating it yields CASSTKREGPHEQYF.

Here the CDR3 reads CASSLRGRRYNEQFF. For the CDR3, the DNA is TGTGCCAGCAGCTTGCGTGGCAGACGCTACAATGAGCAGTTCTTC. The V gene is TRBV5-6, the J gene TRBJ2-1; D is uncertain. Germline V gene sequence: CDR1 SGHDT, CDR2 YYEEEE. The CDR3 covers 15 residues. Trimming pared 1 base from V and 3 bases from J, leaving 11 bases between.